This TCR beta chain derives from a study of T cells after yellow fever vaccination. Points from the study as a whole: Abundant clonotypes from the bulk population could get into FACS-sorted repertoires as contaminants. A weaker secondary response peaked on day 5, the primary on day 15.

This clonotype was observed at least ten times. Its antigen is not known. V was trimmed by 5 bases and J by 10 bases, leaving 12 bases between them. The CDR3 loop spans 13 amino acids. The germline CDR1 and CDR2 sequences are SGHTA and FQGNSA. Universal primer sites and UMIs were introduced during 5'RACE template-switching synthesis of TCR cDNA. TCRdb re-called the 5' RACE reads with MiXCR, one entry per CDR3 protein. The table shows a few hundred thousand distinct CDR3 sequences, with around 5.3% occurring only once. This chain connects TRBV7-2 to TRBJ1-6; D unresolved. This TCR came from a man aged 18 to 35 who received the YFV17D yellow fever vaccine. The sample consisted of CD4+ T cells sorted from PBMCs, taken on the day of the yellow fever booster vaccination. DNA of the CDR3: TGTGCCAGCAGCCCCGGTTGGGGATCACCCCTCCACTTT. It translates to CASSPGWGSPLHF.